This T cell receptor (beta chain) was identified in a study of cytomegalovirus exposure and HLA in healthy donors. The repertoire was sequenced with immunoSEQ multiplex PCR; TCRdb's copy has only in-frame clones and lacks some. The repertoire includes 150,000 or so clones, about 86% of them detected once, and approximately 2.2% sits in the top ten. A note on this clone: What it binds is not known.

V lost 3 bases and J lost 5, with 19 bases in between. The germline CDR1 and CDR2 sequences are ENHRY and SYGVKD. This CDR3 has 16 amino acids. Study-level results: A later analysis found first-cohort TCR clusters tended to co-occur in the 90 to 150 validation repertoires.

The J gene is TRBJ1-1, the V gene TRBV10-3, with D hard to call. The sample taken for sequencing was PBMCs. This TCR came from a human donor in good health. CDR3 residues: CAISDRRGTMWTEAFF. In nucleotides, the CDR3 is TGTGCCATCAGTGATCGGCGGGGTACAATGTGGACTGAAGCTTTCTTT.